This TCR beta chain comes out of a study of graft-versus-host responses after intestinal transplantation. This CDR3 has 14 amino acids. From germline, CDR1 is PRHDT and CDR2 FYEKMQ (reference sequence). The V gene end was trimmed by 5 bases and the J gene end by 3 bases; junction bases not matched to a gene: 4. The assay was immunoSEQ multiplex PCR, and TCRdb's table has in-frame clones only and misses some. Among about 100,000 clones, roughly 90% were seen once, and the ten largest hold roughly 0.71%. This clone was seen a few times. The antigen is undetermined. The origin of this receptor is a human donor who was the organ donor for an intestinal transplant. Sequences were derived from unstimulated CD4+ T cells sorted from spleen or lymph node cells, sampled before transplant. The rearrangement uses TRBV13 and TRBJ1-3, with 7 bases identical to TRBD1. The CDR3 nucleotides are TGTGCCAGCAGCGGGAGGGGGCTTGGAAACACCATATATTTT. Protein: CASSGRGLGNTIYF.